The following is a T cell receptor (beta chain) sequence with its context. The data belong to a study of cytomegalovirus exposure and HLA in healthy donors. 60 Vbeta and 13 Jbeta primers were used in PCR. The method was immunoSEQ multiplex PCR; TCRdb's version includes in-frame clones alone and lacks a portion of them. The profile shows 150,000 to 200,000 clones, over 65% of them singletons. CDR1 SEHNR and CDR2 FQNEAQ come from the germline V gene (reference sequence). CDR3 size: 18 residues. The V gene end was trimmed by 1 base and the J gene end by 0 bases; junction bases not matched to a gene: 4. This chain connects TRBV7-9 to TRBJ2-6, with 9 bases aligning to TRBD1. This sequence originates from a young man in good health and CMV-seronegative. Sequenced sample: PBMCs. CDR3 in amino acids: CASSLDGTGSSGANVLTF. In nucleotides, the CDR3 is TGTGCCAGCAGCTTAGATGGGACAGGGAGCTCTGGGGCCAACGTCCTGACTTTC. Filled out from reference TRBV7-9 and TRBJ2-6, the complete variable domain reads DTGVSQNPRHKITKRGQNVTFRCDPISEHNRLYWYRQTLGQGPEFLTYFQNEAQLEKSRLLSDRFSAERPKGSFSTLEIQRTEQGDSAMYLCASSLDGTGSSGANVLTFGAGSRLTVL.